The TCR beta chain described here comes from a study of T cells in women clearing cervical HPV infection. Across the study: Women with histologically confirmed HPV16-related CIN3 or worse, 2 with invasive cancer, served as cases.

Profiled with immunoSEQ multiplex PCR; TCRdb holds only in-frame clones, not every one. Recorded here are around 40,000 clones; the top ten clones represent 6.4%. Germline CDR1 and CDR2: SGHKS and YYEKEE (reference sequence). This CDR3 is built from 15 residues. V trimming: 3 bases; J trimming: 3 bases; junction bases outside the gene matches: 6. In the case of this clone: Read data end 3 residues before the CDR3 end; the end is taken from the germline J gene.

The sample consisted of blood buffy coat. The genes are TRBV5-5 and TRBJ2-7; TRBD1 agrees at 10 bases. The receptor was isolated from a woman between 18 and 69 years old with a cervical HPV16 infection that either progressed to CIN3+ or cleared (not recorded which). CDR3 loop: CASSSEGQGGYEQYF. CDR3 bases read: TGTGCCAGCAGCTCGGAAGGACAGGGGGGCTACGAG.